The next 22 T cell receptor beta chains were all read from a single sample in a study of cytomegalovirus exposure and HLA in healthy donors. Primers included in the PCR were 60 Vbeta and 13 Jbeta primers. Using immunoSEQ multiplex PCR, the repertoire was profiled, and TCRdb retains in-frame clones only, with some absent. Here the sample spans over 100,000 clones, less than 85% being singletons. Specimen: PBMCs. The origin of the receptors is a man in his forties in good health and CMV-seronegative.

This clone was seen only a few times. The V gene is TRBV14, the J gene TRBJ1-1; 7 nucleotides agree with TRBD1. The V segment lost 0 bases and the J segment 1 base; nucleotides outside the gene matches: 8. CDR3 length: 17 residues. Germline CDR1 reads SGHDN; CDR2 reads FVKESK. CDR3 residues: CASSQEEIWDRNTEAFF. Here the CDR3 DNA reads TGTGCCAGCAGCCAAGAGGAGATCTGGGACAGGAACACTGAAGCTTTCTTT.

The chain is built from TRBV9 and TRBJ2-3; 10 bases match TRBD2. The CDR3 covers 15 residues. The germline V gene encodes CDR1 SGDLS and CDR2 YYNGEE. The V gene end was trimmed by 2 bases and the J gene end by 1 base; junction bases not matched to a gene: 1. The CDR3 is CASSVLAGGTDTQYF. The CDR3 bases are TGTGCCAGCAGCGTCCTAGCGGGGGGCACAGATACGCAGTATTTT. The full variable domain, completed using reference TRBV9 and TRBJ2-3, is DSGVTQTPKHLITATGQRVTLRCSPRSGDLSVYWYQQSLDQGLQFLIQYYNGEERAKGNILERFSAQQFPDLHSELNLSSLELGDSALYFCASSVLAGGTDTQYFGPGTRLTVL.

The V call is TRBV5-1, the J call TRBJ1-6, with D unclear. Germline V gives CDR1 SGHRS, CDR2 YFSETQ. Deletions cut 0 bases from V and 9 bases from J, with 4 bases between. This CDR3 comprises 12 residues. The CDR3 DNA reads TGCGCCAGCAGCTTGGACTTTTCACCCCTCCACTTT. Its protein product is CASSLDFSPLHF. The variable domain in full, completed from reference TRBV5-1 and TRBJ1-6, reads KAGVTQTPRYLIKTRGQQVTLSCSPISGHRSVSWYQQTPGQGLQFLFEYFSETQRNKGNFPGRFSGRQFSNSRSEMNVSTLELGDSALYLCASSLDFSPLHFGNGTRLTVT.

For the CDR3, the DNA is TGCGCCAGCAGCAACTCCGACCGCCAGGCGAACACTGAAGCTTTCTTT. Translation: CASSNSDRQANTEAFF. V and J are TRBV23-1 and TRBJ1-1; D call uncertain. TRBV23-1 carries the ORF label, with uncertain function. The CDR3 has 16 residues. V lost 6 bases, J lost 1 base, and 18 bases lay in between.

This chain connects TRBV19 to TRBJ2-1; D is possibly TRBD2 (6 bases). The V end lost 3 bases, the J end lost 6 bases, and 15 bases lay between the germline ends. Germline CDR1 LNHDA, CDR2 SQIVND (reference sequence). The CDR3 loop spans 15 amino acids. This CDR3 reads CASSIFRGSGNEQFF. For the CDR3, the DNA is TGTGCCAGTAGTATTTTTCGGGGGTCCGGCAATGAGCAGTTCTTC. The complete variable domain, with remaining parts taken from reference TRBV19 and TRBJ2-1, reads DGGITQSPKYLFRKEGQNVTLSCEQNLNHDAMYWYRQDPGQGLRLIYYSQIVNDFQKGDIAEGYSVSREKKESFPLTVTSAQKNPTAFYLCASSIFRGSGNEQFFGPGTRLTVL.

The chain employs TRBV19 and TRBJ2-5; TRBD2 agrees at 10 bases. Unmatched junction bases numbered 14, after V lost 5 bases and J lost 2 bases. This CDR3 region has 18 residues. From germline, CDR1 is LNHDA and CDR2 SQIVND (reference sequence). The CDR3: CASSSLPKTSGLQETQYF. DNA for the CDR3: TGTGCCAGTAGTTCCTTACCCAAGACTAGCGGGCTACAAGAGACCCAGTACTTC.

The chain couples TRBV19 to TRBJ2-2, with 12 bases identical to TRBD2. This CDR3 is 15 amino acids long. With V trimmed by 6 bases and J by 5 bases, 4 bases remained unmatched. Germline V lookup: CDR1 LNHDA, CDR2 SQIVND (reference sequence). The CDR3: CASSQLAGGTGELFF. The CDR3 DNA follows: TGTGCCAGTAGCCAACTAGCGGGGGGAACCGGGGAGCTGTTTTTT.

This chain connects TRBV5-4 to TRBJ2-3, with TRBD1 matching 9 bases. The germline V gene encodes CDR1 SGHNT and CDR2 YYREEE (reference sequence). Trimming cost V 3 bases and J 2 bases; bases outside gene matches: 7. The CDR3 length is 16 residues. Here the CDR3 reads CASSSTGGAPTDTQYF. CDR3 DNA sequence: TGTGCCAGCAGCTCCACAGGGGGCGCCCCCACAGATACGCAGTATTTT.

CDR3 sequence (DNA): TGTGCCATCAGTGAGCCGACAGCCCGGGATACGCAGTATTTT. Translated, it gives CAISEPTARDTQYF. The V call is TRBV10-3, the J call TRBJ2-3, with D tentatively TRBD1 (5 bases). This CDR3 is built from 14 residues. V dropped 2 bases and J dropped 6 bases, with 12 bases sitting between them. From germline, CDR1 is ENHRY and CDR2 SYGVKD.

The chain joins TRBV19 to TRBJ1-2; D may be TRBD1 (6 bases). The CDR3 is 16 residues long. Per germline, CDR1 LNHDA and CDR2 SQIVND (reference sequence). V was pared by 3 bases and J by 1 base, with 15 bases between. DNA for the CDR3: TGTGCCAGTAGTATGCATCAGGGGAAGGGTAACTATGGCTACACCTTC. Translating it yields CASSMHQGKGNYGYTF. The entire variable domain, with the rest obtained from reference TRBV19 and TRBJ1-2, is as follows: DGGITQSPKYLFRKEGQNVTLSCEQNLNHDAMYWYRQDPGQGLRLIYYSQIVNDFQKGDIAEGYSVSREKKESFPLTVTSAQKNPTAFYLCASSMHQGKGNYGYTFGSGTRLTVV.

The chain couples TRBV19 to TRBJ2-5, with TRBD1 matching over 7 bases. With the DNA end fitting TRBJ2-7 better, the J assignment may be wrong. The CDR3 has 13 amino acids. In germline, CDR1 is LNHDA, CDR2 SQIVND (reference sequence). CDR3 nucleotides: TGTGCCAGTAGTTTTGGGACAGTCTACGAGCAGTACTTC. It specifies CASSFGTVYEQYF.

This clone was picked up one time. The J gene is TRBJ2-7, the V gene TRBV27, with 9 bases fitting TRBD1. Germline loops: CDR1 MNHEY, CDR2 SMNVEV (reference sequence). This CDR3 region has 15 residues. The V segment lost 5 bases and the J segment 2 bases; nucleotides outside the gene matches: 7. DNA of the CDR3: TGTGCCAGCAGTACCATGGGACAGGGTCCCTACGAGCAGTACTTC. Its protein is CASSTMGQGPYEQYF.

The V call is TRBV30, the J call TRBJ2-7; 7 positions agree with TRBD1. Per the germline V gene, CDR1 is GTSNPN and CDR2 is SVGIG (reference sequence). The CDR3 totals 13 residues. V trimming: 0 bases; J trimming: 12 bases; junction bases outside the gene matches: 11. CDR3 nucleotides: TGTGCCTGGAGTGTACTCCCGCAGGGGGTGAGGTACTTC. Translation: CAWSVLPQGVRYF.

CDR3: CASSQVGPGNYEQYF. The CDR3, as DNA: TGCGCCAGCAGCCAAGTCGGCCCAGGGAATTACGAGCAGTACTTC. The J gene is TRBJ2-7, the V gene TRBV4-1, with D possibly TRBD1 on 5 matching bases. Germline values: CDR1 MGHRA, CDR2 YSYEKL. Trimming shortened V by 1 base and J by 4 bases, and 14 bases separated the two germline ends. The CDR3 extends over 15 amino acids.

The chain couples TRBV30 to TRBJ2-3; 8 bases align to TRBD2. The germline V gene encodes CDR1 GTSNPN and CDR2 SVGIG (reference sequence). V was clipped by 0 bases and J by 0 bases; unmatched bases: 11. This CDR3 spans 18 amino acids. DNA of the CDR3: TGTGCCTGGAGTGTAACTTCGGGGGGGCCCCGTAGCACAGATACGCAGTATTTT. Protein product: CAWSVTSGGPRSTDTQYF. Variable domain in full (rest from reference TRBV30 and TRBJ2-3): SQTIHQWPATLVQPVGSPLSLECTVEGTSNPNLYWYRQAAGRGLQLLFYSVGIGQISSEVPQNLSASRPQDRQFILSSKKLLLSDSGFYLCAWSVTSGGPRSTDTQYFGPGTRLTVL.

J is TRBJ2-1 and V is TRBV9; 8 nucleotides align to TRBD2. This CDR3 contains 17 residues. V lost 2 bases, J lost 3 bases, and 10 bases stayed unmatched. Germline V lookup: CDR1 SGDLS, CDR2 YYNGEE. The CDR3 is CASSVTYGLASYNEQFF. The CDR3 DNA sequence: TGTGCCAGCAGCGTCACCTACGGACTAGCAAGCTACAATGAGCAGTTCTTC.

V usage is TRBV10-1 and J usage is TRBJ2-5; D not certain. Trimming cost V 3 bases and J 5 bases, with 10 bases left between them. Germline loops: CDR1 WNHNN, CDR2 SYGVQD (reference sequence). The CDR3 runs to 13 residues. The CDR3 sequence is CASSDPGWETQYF. The CDR3 nucleotides read TGCGCCAGCAGTGATCCAGGTTGGGAGACCCAGTACTTC.

This clone showed up just a few times. The chain uses TRBV7-2 and TRBJ2-2; D not certain. Germline V gene data show CDR1 as SGHTA and CDR2 as FQGNSA. V lost 3 bases and J lost 7, with 9 bases in between. This CDR3 region has 13 residues. The CDR3: CASSFGSYGELFF. The CDR3 coding sequence is TGTGCCAGCAGCTTCGGGTCGTACGGGGAGCTGTTTTTT.

This chain links TRBV19 with TRBJ2-5, with 8 bases lining up with TRBD2. This CDR3 comprises 16 residues. V lost 4 bases and J lost 1; bases outside the gene matches: 8. Germline V gene data show CDR1 as LNHDA and CDR2 as SQIVND (reference sequence). CDR3 bases: TGTGCCAGTAGTACGGCCCGGGGGGGACCCCAAGAGACCCAGTACTTC. Residues: CASSTARGGPQETQYF.

The V gene is TRBV5-1, the J gene TRBJ2-1, with 8 bases lining up with TRBD2. The V gene end was trimmed by 4 bases and the J gene end by 6 bases; junction bases not matched to a gene: 9. There are 15 residues in the CDR3. Germline V gene lookup returns CDR1 SGHRS and CDR2 YFSETQ. CDR3 DNA: TGCGCCAGCAGCCTTCGGGGGGGCGGTTCCAATGAGCAGTTCTTC. Protein product: CASSLRGGGSNEQFF.

This chain connects TRBV6-5 to TRBJ1-1, with 9 bases matching TRBD1. The CDR3 spans 14 residues. Germline assignment: CDR1 MNHEY and CDR2 SVGAGI. V dropped 5 bases and J dropped 11; count of bases not matched to a gene: 12. The CDR3 nucleotides are TGTGCCAGCAGTCCAAGACAGGGGGGATATTTGGCTTTCTTT. Translating it yields CASSPRQGGYLAFF.

This clone was counted only a few times. V gene TRBV4-3 combines with J gene TRBJ1-2, with TRBD1 identical over 8 bases. This CDR3 region has 15 residues. Germline loops: CDR1 LGHNA, CDR2 YSLEER. J gave up 8 bases and V 0 bases, and 8 bases lay outside the gene matches. The CDR3 sequence: CASSQDRGRGLGYTF. The CDR3 bases are TGCGCCAGCAGCCAAGATCGGGGCAGGGGGCTCGGCTACACCTTC.